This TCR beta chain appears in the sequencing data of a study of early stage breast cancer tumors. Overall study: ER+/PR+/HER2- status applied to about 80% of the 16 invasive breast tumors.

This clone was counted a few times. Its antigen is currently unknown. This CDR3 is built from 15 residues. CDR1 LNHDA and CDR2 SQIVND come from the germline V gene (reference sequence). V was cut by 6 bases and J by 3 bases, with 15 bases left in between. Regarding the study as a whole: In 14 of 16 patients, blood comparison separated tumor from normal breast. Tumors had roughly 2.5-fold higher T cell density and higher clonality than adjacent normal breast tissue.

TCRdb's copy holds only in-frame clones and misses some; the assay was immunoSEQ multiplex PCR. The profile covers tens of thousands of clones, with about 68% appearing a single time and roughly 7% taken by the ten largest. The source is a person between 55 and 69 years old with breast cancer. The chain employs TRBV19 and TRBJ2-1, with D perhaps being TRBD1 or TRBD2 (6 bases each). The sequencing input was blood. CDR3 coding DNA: TGTGCCAGTAGCGTGGGGGGCGCAGACTACAATGAGCAGTTCTTC. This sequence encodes CASSVGGADYNEQFF. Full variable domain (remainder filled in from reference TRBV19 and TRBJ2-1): DGGITQSPKYLFRKEGQNVTLSCEQNLNHDAMYWYRQDPGQGLRLIYYSQIVNDFQKGDIAEGYSVSREKKESFPLTVTSAQKNPTAFYLCASSVGGADYNEQFFGPGTRLTVL.